This T cell receptor beta chain was found in a study of post-analysis software for immune sequencing data. The study, taken as a whole, reports: Controls showed significantly higher normalized Chao1 diversity than did multiple sclerosis patients. Patients used several TRBV segments, including TRBV5-6, TRBV5-1 and TRBV20-1, more often than controls.

Germline CDR1 and CDR2: DFQATT and SNEGSKA (reference sequence). Unmatched junction bases numbered 7, after V lost 0 bases and J lost 9 bases. There are 15 residues in the CDR3. A few counts support this clonotype. As yet, its antigen is unknown. Carried by the TCR beta cDNA libraries were unique molecular identifiers. T cells numbering roughly 0.9 to 10 million yielded cDNA molecules that totaled roughly 500,000. TCRdb re-called the PCR reads through MiXCR, storing one row per CDR3 protein. The sample has approximately 630,000 distinct CDR3 sequences, more than 50% seen once; the top ten hold approximately 10%.

The genes are TRBV20-1 and TRBJ2-1, with 11 bases that match TRBD2. This TCR was recovered from a girl aged 2-10 years with multiple sclerosis. Sequenced material: blood. The CDR3 loop reads CSARDLASGGPEQFF. As DNA, the CDR3 is TGCAGTGCTAGAGATTTGGCTAGCGGGGGGCCTGAGCAGTTCTTC.